One and the same sample provided the 27 T cell receptor beta chains below, sequenced in a study of chemoradiotherapy in HPV16-positive cancers. Clones were sequenced by immunoSEQ multiplex PCR, and TCRdb holds only the in-frame ones, with some missing. The sample carries fewer than 6,000 clones, approximately 91% recorded once. The sample consisted of blood, taken from a patient who underwent chemoradiotherapy. The receptors were sampled from a human donor with HPV-associated anogenital cancer.

This clone was observed a single time. The rearrangement links TRBV4-3 to TRBJ2-1; TRBD2 matches at 12 bases. The CDR3 loop spans 15 amino acids. Germline V gene lookup returns CDR1 LGHNA and CDR2 YSLEER. The trim removed 3 bases at V and 6 bases at J, leaving 3 bases unmatched. CDR3 nucleotides: TGCGCCAGCAGCCATCGACTAGCGGGAGTCAATGAGCAGTTCTTC. This gives the protein CASSHRLAGVNEQFF.

The chain recombines TRBV27 with TRBJ2-7, with 10 positions matching TRBD2. Germline CDR1 and CDR2: MNHEY and SMNVEV (reference sequence). There are 15 residues in the CDR3. The V segment lost 6 bases and the J segment 6 bases; nucleotides outside the gene matches: 11. CDR3 region: CASRLTGTSAVEQYF. The CDR3 DNA sequence: TGTGCCAGCAGGCTAACCGGGACTAGCGCCGTCGAGCAGTACTTC.

The chain links TRBV4-2 to TRBJ1-1; unclear D gene. The V gene lost 0 bases and the J gene lost 7 bases, with 9 bases spanning the gap. The CDR3 sequence is 13 residues long. CDR1 is LGHNA, CDR2 YNFKEQ, per germline. The CDR3 DNA sequence: TGTGCCAGCAGCCAAGATGTGGCCGGTGAAGCTTTCTTT. Amino acid sequence: CASSQDVAGEAFF.

The J gene is TRBJ2-5, the V gene TRBV7-2, with 8 bases matching TRBD2. The J call could be wrong; TRBJ2-7 is a better fit for the DNA end. In germline, CDR1 is SGHTA, CDR2 FQGNSA. There are 15 residues in the CDR3. The CDR3 nucleotides read TGTGCCAGCAGCGGGGCCAGCGGGGGCTCCTACGAGCAGTACTTC. It is translated as CASSGASGGSYEQYF.

This sequence joins TRBV15 and TRBJ2-1, with TRBD1 matching over 7 bases. CDR1 and CDR2 from the germline V gene are LNHNV and YYDKDF (reference sequence). The CDR3 has 15 amino acids. J lost 2 bases, V lost 5 bases, and 6 bases had no gene match. In DNA, the CDR3 is TGTGCCACCAGCGGAACGGGACAGCCCTACAATGAGCAGTTCTTC. Its protein product is CATSGTGQPYNEQFF.

This sequence joins TRBV6-5 and TRBJ2-1; D may match TRBD1 or TRBD2 (6 bases each). V lost 0 bases and J 3 bases, leaving 9 bases between the germline ends. CDR3 length: 15 amino acids. Germline assignment: CDR1 MNHEY and CDR2 SVGAGI. CDR3 in amino acids: CASSYSGGFYNEQFF. The CDR3 DNA sequence: TGTGCCAGCAGTTACTCGGGGGGCTTCTACAATGAGCAGTTCTTC.

In regard to this clone: Distinct nucleotide sequences in the sample also encode this CDR3. The chain employs TRBV10-3 and TRBJ2-1; no clear D gene. Trimming left V 4 bases short and J 7 bases short, with 5 bases between. The CDR3 loop spans 11 amino acids. From germline, CDR1 is ENHRY and CDR2 SYGVKD. The CDR3 loop is CAISVGNEQFF. The CDR3 DNA reads TGTGCCATCAGTGTTGGGAATGAGCAGTTCTTC.

This clone was counted a single time. The J gene is TRBJ2-3, the V gene TRBV2; perhaps TRBD1 as D (5 bases). The CDR3 consists of 16 residues. Germline V gene data show CDR1 as SNHLY and CDR2 as FYNNEI. V lost 2 bases and J lost 2, with 14 bases in between. DNA for the CDR3: TGTGCCAGCAGTGAAAGGCCCCAAGGGGTCACAGATACGCAGTATTTT. Encoded protein: CASSERPQGVTDTQYF.

V usage is TRBV18 and J usage is TRBJ2-1; the match to TRBD2 covers 8 bases. Trimming removed 0 bases from V and 8 bases from J; junction bases left unmatched: 6. This CDR3 comprises 15 residues. Germline CDR1 KGHSH, CDR2 LQKENI. In DNA, the CDR3 is TGTGCCAGCTCACCACCTAGCGGGACCGGCTATGAGCAGTTCTTC. It codes for CASSPPSGTGYEQFF.

The chain has TRBV7-2 and TRBJ1-5, with TRBD1 identical over 8 bases. The CDR3 runs 15 residues. The J segment lost 2 bases and the V segment lost 5 bases, leaving 5 bases of the junction unmatched. CDR1 and CDR2 (germline): SGHTA, FQGNSA. The CDR3 bases are TGTGCCAGCAGCGCCGGGACAGGTGGCAATCAGCCCCAGCATTTT. It specifies CASSAGTGGNQPQHF.

The V gene is TRBV6-5, the J gene TRBJ1-5; possible D gene TRBD1, 6 bases. Per germline, CDR1 MNHEY and CDR2 SVGAGI. This CDR3 comprises 13 residues. The V end lost 6 bases, the J end lost 5 bases, and 11 bases lay between the germline ends. CDR3 nucleotides: TGTGCCAGCAGCTCCGGACAGTATCAGCCCCAGCATTTT. Residues: CASSSGQYQPQHF.

CDR3 DNA: TGTGCCAGCAGCCTGCAGGGGGGAAACGAGCAGTACTTC. Translating it yields CASSLQGGNEQYF. The chain has TRBV7-3 and TRBJ2-7; D perhaps matches TRBD1 (7 bases). Germline V gives CDR1 SGHTA, CDR2 FQGTGA. The germline V and J ends were trimmed by 5 bases and 5 bases, with 13 bases remaining between them. This CDR3 spans 13 amino acids.

The chain employs TRBV18 and TRBJ2-7, with a weak D call TRBD1 (5 bases). The CDR3 consists of 14 residues. V dropped 2 bases and J dropped 6 bases, with 14 bases sitting between them. CDR1 and CDR2 (germline): KGHSH, LQKENI. The CDR3 reads CASSPTPQGSEQYF. DNA of the CDR3: TGTGCCAGCTCACCAACCCCGCAGGGTTCCGAGCAGTACTTC.

The V and J genes are TRBV10-3 and TRBJ2-6; D is uncertain. From germline, CDR1 is ENHRY and CDR2 SYGVKD. The CDR3 runs to 15 residues. Deletions cut 5 bases from V and 0 bases from J, with 8 bases between. CDR3 coding DNA: TGTGCCATCAGTCCGCAAGACTCTGGGGCCAACGTCCTGACTTTC. This encodes CAISPQDSGANVLTF.

V gene TRBV19 combines with J gene TRBJ2-7; D is perhaps TRBD2 (6 bases). V was trimmed by 5 bases and J by 4 bases, leaving 12 bases between them. The CDR3 covers 13 residues. Germline values: CDR1 LNHDA, CDR2 SQIVND (reference sequence). In DNA, the CDR3 is TGTGCCAGTAGTCCCCGGGACTCATACGAGCAGTACTTC. Protein sequence: CASSPRDSYEQYF. Based on the CDR3 plus reference TRBV19 and TRBJ2-7, the full variable domain is DGGITQSPKYLFRKEGQNVTLSCEQNLNHDAMYWYRQDPGQGLRLIYYSQIVNDFQKGDIAEGYSVSREKKESFPLTVTSAQKNPTAFYLCASSPRDSYEQYFGPGTRLTVT.

The chain is built from TRBV5-4 and TRBJ2-5; 10 nucleotides agree with TRBD2. Per germline, CDR1 SGHNT and CDR2 YYREEE (reference sequence). The CDR3 runs 16 residues. The V gene end was trimmed by 0 bases and the J gene end by 4 bases; junction bases not matched to a gene: 6. The CDR3 sequence: CASSLAGLAARETQYF. In DNA, the CDR3 is TGTGCCAGCAGCTTGGCCGGACTAGCGGCGAGAGAGACCCAGTACTTC.

The rearrangement joins TRBV11-2 to TRBJ2-3, with 9 bases aligning to TRBD1. The junction had 9 bases not matched to a gene; V was cut back by 5 bases and J by 3 bases. The CDR3 contains 16 residues. CDR1 and CDR2 from the germline V gene are SGHAT and FQNNGV. CDR3 coding DNA: TGTGCCAGCAGCGACCCCGGACAGGGGAGTACAGATACGCAGTATTTT. Protein sequence: CASSDPGQGSTDTQYF.

This clone is a singleton in its sample. For the CDR3, the DNA is TGCGCCAGCAGCTTGGTTGCAGGGGTGATTGACGAGCAGTACTTC. Encoded protein: CASSLVAGVIDEQYF. The rearrangement joins TRBV5-1 to TRBJ2-7, with D possibly matching TRBD1 (6 bases). This CDR3 spans 15 amino acids. Trimming shortened V by 0 bases and J by 5 bases, and 15 bases separated the two germline ends. Germline V gives CDR1 SGHRS, CDR2 YFSETQ.

This sequence joins TRBV7-2 and TRBJ2-3; no clear D. The germline V gene has CDR1 SGHTA and CDR2 FQGNSA. Trimming took 1 base from V and 8 from J, leaving 19 bases between them. CDR3 length: 16 amino acids. CDR3 region: CASSLEGGSVVVTQYF. DNA of the CDR3: TGTGCCAGCAGCTTAGAAGGTGGATCTGTCGTTGTTACGCAGTATTTT.

J is TRBJ2-5 and V is TRBV5-1; 9 bases are a match to TRBD1. The assigned J gene may be wrong: the sequence end matches TRBJ2-7 better. Germline CDR1 SGHRS, CDR2 YFSETQ. This CDR3 is 15 amino acids long. CDR3 sequence reads: CASSPGTGPTYEQYF. The CDR3 bases are TGCGCCAGCAGCCCAGGGACAGGGCCAACCTACGAGCAGTACTTC.

V is TRBV10-3 and J is TRBJ1-2, with 8 bases identical to TRBD1. The J segment lost 8 bases and the V segment lost 6 bases, leaving 5 bases of the junction unmatched. CDR1 is ENHRY, CDR2 SYGVKD, per germline. There are 12 residues in the CDR3. CDR3 sequence (DNA): TGTGCCATCAGAGGACAGGGTGAGGGCTACACCTTC. Translated, it gives CAIRGQGEGYTF.

The chain joins TRBV7-2 to TRBJ2-7; 13 bases match TRBD2. The CDR3 is made up of 15 amino acids. Germline CDR1 is SGHTA and CDR2 is FQGNSA. V lost 5 bases and J lost 8; bases outside the gene matches: 9. CDR3 coding DNA: TGTGCCAGCAGCCCTCAGGGACTAGCGGGATTTAAGCAGTACTTC. It yields the protein CASSPQGLAGFKQYF.

The V call is TRBV27, the J call TRBJ2-7; TRBD1 aligns across 8 bases. Germline values: CDR1 MNHEY, CDR2 SMNVEV (reference sequence). This CDR3 has 13 residues. J was trimmed by 6 bases and V by 10 bases; bases with no gene match: 11. Written as DNA, the CDR3 is TGTGCCATCTCCCGGACAGGGAGAGCCGAGCAGTACTTC. This sequence encodes CAISRTGRAEQYF.

This chain connects TRBV28 to TRBJ1-5; D remains unclear. This CDR3 spans 15 amino acids. Deletions cut 6 bases from V and 1 base from J, with 13 bases between. Germline CDR1 and CDR2: MDHEN and SYDVKM. This CDR3 reads CASRYAKGSNQPQHF. The CDR3 DNA is TGTGCCAGCAGATACGCCAAAGGGAGCAATCAGCCCCAGCATTTT.

The chain has TRBV7-9 and TRBJ2-7; D not resolved. Trimming shortened V by 5 bases and J by 1 base, and 9 bases separated the two germline ends. The CDR3 consists of 13 residues. The germline CDR1 and CDR2 sequences are SEHNR and FQNEAQ (reference sequence). CDR3 nucleotides: TGTGCCAGCAGCGCCAGAGAATCCTACGAGCAGTACTTC. Protein: CASSARESYEQYF.

The chain uses TRBV5-1 and TRBJ1-3; no clear D. The CDR3 contains 13 residues. CDR1 SGHRS and CDR2 YFSETQ come from the germline V gene. V was clipped by 5 bases and J by 4 bases, with 10 bases between them. Here the CDR3 DNA reads TGCGCCAGCAGTTCTCGGTCGGGAAACACCATATATTTT. It translates to CASSSRSGNTIYF.

J is TRBJ1-2 and V is TRBV7-9; the D gene is possibly TRBD1 (5 bases). V shed 5 bases and J shed 8 bases, with 18 bases lying between them. This CDR3 spans 14 amino acids. Germline assignment: CDR1 SEHNR and CDR2 FQNEAQ (reference sequence). CDR3 in DNA: TGTGCCAGCAGCGCTCGCCAGGGTCGTGGAGGCTACACCTTC. It codes for CASSARQGRGGYTF.